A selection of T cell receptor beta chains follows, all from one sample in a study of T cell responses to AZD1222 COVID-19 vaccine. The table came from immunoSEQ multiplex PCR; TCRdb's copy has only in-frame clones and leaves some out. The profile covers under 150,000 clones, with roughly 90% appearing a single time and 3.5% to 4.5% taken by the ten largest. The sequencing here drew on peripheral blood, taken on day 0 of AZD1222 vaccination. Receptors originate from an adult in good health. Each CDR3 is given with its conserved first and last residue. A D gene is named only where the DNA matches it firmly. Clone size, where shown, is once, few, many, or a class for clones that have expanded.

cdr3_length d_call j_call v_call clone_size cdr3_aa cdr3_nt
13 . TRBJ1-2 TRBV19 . CASNPPGQHGYTF TGTGCCAGTAACCCTCCGGGACAACATGGCTACACCTTC
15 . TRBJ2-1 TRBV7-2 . CASSPGGGGYNEQFF TGTGCCAGCAGCCCAGGCGGAGGGGGTTACAATGAGCAGTTCTTC
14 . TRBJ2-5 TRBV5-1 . CASSHSGTEETQYF TGCGCCAGCAGCCACAGTGGGACGGAAGAGACCCAGTACTTC
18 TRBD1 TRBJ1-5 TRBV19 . CASSIQTGARYSNQPQHF TGTGCCAGTAGTATACAGACAGGGGCGCGGTATAGCAATCAGCCCCAGCATTTT
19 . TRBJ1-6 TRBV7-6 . CASSLDPPAIGGNNSPLHF TGTGCCAGCAGCTTAGATCCCCCGGCTATTGGGGGGAATAATTCACCCCTCCACTTT
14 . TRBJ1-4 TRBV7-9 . CASSSSRGDEKLFF TGTGCCAGCAGCTCCAGCCGGGGAGATGAAAAACTGTTTTTT
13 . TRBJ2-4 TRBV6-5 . CASSPGPKNIQYF TGTGCCAGCAGCCCGGGTCCCAAAAACATTCAGTACTTC
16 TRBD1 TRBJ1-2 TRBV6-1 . CASSDLRGQGGYGYTF TGTGCCAGCAGTGATCTGAGGGGACAGGGAGGCTATGGCTACACCTTC
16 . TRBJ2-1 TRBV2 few CASRIRTGGRYNEQFF TGTGCCAGCAGGATCCGGACTGGGGGCCGCTACAATGAGCAGTTCTTC
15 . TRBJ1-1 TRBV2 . CASSGGDRMNTEAFF TGTGCCAGCAGTGGAGGCGACAGAATGAACACTGAAGCTTTCTTT
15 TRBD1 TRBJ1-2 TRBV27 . CASSLQGAGRGGYTF TGTGCCAGCAGTCTACAGGGGGCCGGAAGAGGTGGCTACACCTTC
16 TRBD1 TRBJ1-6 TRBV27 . CASSLLRRGPYSPLHF TGTGCCAGCAGTTTACTGCGCAGGGGGCCATATTCACCCCTCCACTTT
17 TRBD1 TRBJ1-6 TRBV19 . CASSNVLQGSYNSPLHF TGTGCCAGTAGTAACGTTCTACAGGGGTCCTATAATTCACCCCTCCACTTT
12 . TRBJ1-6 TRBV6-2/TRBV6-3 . CASSYRESPLHF TGTGCCAGCAGTTATAGGGAATCACCCCTCCACTTT
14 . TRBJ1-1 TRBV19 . CATSVGERSTEAFF TGTGCCACCAGTGTTGGGGAAAGGAGCACTGAAGCTTTCTTT
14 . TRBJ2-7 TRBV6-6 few CASSERGGPYEQYF TGTGCCAGCAGCGAACGGGGCGGTCCCTACGAGCAGTACTTC
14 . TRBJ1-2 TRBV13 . CASSSLGTNYGYTF TGTGCCAGCAGCTCCCTGGGGACTAACTATGGCTACACCTTC
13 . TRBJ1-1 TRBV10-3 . CAISQDGWTEAFF TGTGCCATCAGTCAGGACGGCTGGACTGAAGCTTTCTTT
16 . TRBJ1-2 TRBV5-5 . CASSLSSASPNYGYTF TGTGCCAGCAGCTTGTCCTCCGCTTCGCCAAACTATGGCTACACCTTC
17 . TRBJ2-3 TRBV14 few CASSQGIQGFGTDTQYF TGTGCCAGCAGCCAAGGAATACAGGGCTTTGGCACAGATACGCAGTATTTT
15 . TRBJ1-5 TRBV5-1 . CASSLEGGDNQPQHF TGCGCCAGCAGCTTGGAGGGGGGAGACAATCAGCCCCAGCATTTT
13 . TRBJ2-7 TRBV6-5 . CATTAGLATEQYF TGTGCCACCACGGCGGGCTTAGCAACCGAGCAGTACTTC
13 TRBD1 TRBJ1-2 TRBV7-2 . CASSSRGPYGYTF TGTGCCAGCAGCTCCAGGGGGCCCTATGGCTACACCTTC
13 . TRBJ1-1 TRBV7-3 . CASSRTGNTEAFF TGTGCCAGCAGCCGGACTGGGAACACTGAAGCTTTCTTT
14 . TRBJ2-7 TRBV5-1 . CASSLAEGKYEQYF TGCGCCAGCAGCTTGGCCGAGGGGAAGTACGAGCAGTACTTC
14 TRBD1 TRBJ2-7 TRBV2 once CASRDGTGFYEQYF TGTGCCAGCAGGGATGGGACAGGATTTTACGAGCAGTACTTC
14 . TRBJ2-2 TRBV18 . CASSPLQGTGELFF TGTGCCAGCTCCCCCCTGCAGGGGACCGGGGAGCTGTTTTTT
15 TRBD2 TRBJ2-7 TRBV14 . CASSQDSAGGLAQYF TGTGCCAGCAGCCAAGATTCGGCGGGGGGGCTCGCGCAGTACTTC
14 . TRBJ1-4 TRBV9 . CASSQPGANEKLFF TGTGCCAGCAGCCAACCGGGAGCTAATGAAAAACTGTTTTTT
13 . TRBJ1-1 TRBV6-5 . CASNENIVTEAFF TGTGCCAGCAACGAGAATATCGTCACTGAAGCTTTCTTT
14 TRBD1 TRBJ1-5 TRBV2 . CASRPGQVNQPQHF TGTGCCAGCAGACCGGGACAGGTCAATCAGCCCCAGCATTTT